Listed here is a single T cell receptor (beta chain). This entry belongs to a study of blood T cell repertoires in COVID-19. The wider study: Donors in the United States, Italy and Spain gave samples during acute or convalescent COVID-19.

Original processing methods: Nucleated cell counts were estimated from reference gene primer amplification. Sequencing used immunoSEQ multiplex PCR; TCRdb keeps in-frame clones, though not all of them. The V and J calls and the clone size are those of that table, but D and trimming were determined from the DNA. The data contain tens of thousands of clones, 85% to 90% of them singletons. This CDR3 spans 15 amino acids. Trimming cost V 1 base and J 3 bases; bases outside gene matches: 1. Germline V CDR1 and CDR2: SNHLY, FYNNEI. The gene calls are TRBV2 and TRBJ1-2; 11 bases map to TRBD1. The receptor's source is a woman older than 75 in a cohort sampled during active or convalescent COVID-19. Source material: peripheral blood. CDR3 bases: TGTGCCAGCAGTGAAGGGGACAGGGGGGACTATGGCTACACCTTC. This codes for CASSEGDRGDYGYTF.